The 26 T cell receptor beta chains reported below all come from one sample, sequenced in a study of T cell changes during pregnancy in multiple sclerosis. Libraries were prepared by immunoSEQ multiplex PCR; TCRdb keeps only in-frame clonotypes and omits some of them. The data hold under 65,000 clones, with about 94% observed a single time. The source was CD8+ T cells from peripheral blood mononuclear cells, collected in the third trimester of pregnancy. Every receptor here comes from a female donor with multiple sclerosis, enrolled in a pregnancy study.

The genes are TRBV2 and TRBJ2-1, with a tentative D call TRBD2 (7 bases). The CDR3 sequence is 14 residues long. Germline values: CDR1 SNHLY, CDR2 FYNNEI. V gave up 6 bases and J gave up 9 bases, with 18 bases separating them. The CDR3 sequence: CASSPGRGAGEQFF. CDR3 bases: TGTGCCAGCAGCCCCGGCCGGGGGGCGGGTGAGCAGTTCTTC. Variable domain in full (rest from reference TRBV2 and TRBJ2-1): EPEVTQTPSHQVTQMGQEVILRCVPISNHLYFYWYRQILGQKVEFLVSFYNNEISEKSEIFDDQFSVERPDGSNFTLKIRSTKLEDSAMYFCASSPGRGAGEQFFGPGTRLTVL.

The chain couples TRBV7-9 to TRBJ1-2, with D possibly TRBD1 on 5 matching bases. In germline, CDR1 is SEHNR, CDR2 FQNEAQ (reference sequence). V shed 5 bases and J shed 5 bases, with 15 bases lying between them. The CDR3 sequence is 14 residues long. The CDR3 DNA reads TGTGCCAGCAGCGCCTCCCCCGGGGGATATGGCTACACCTTC. This translates into CASSASPGGYGYTF.

The chain couples TRBV28 to TRBJ2-2, with D possibly TRBD2 on 5 matching bases. V was pared by 3 bases and J by 4 bases, with 12 bases between. Per the germline V gene, CDR1 is MDHEN and CDR2 is SYDVKM. The CDR3 totals 15 residues. CDR3 protein: CASSFASFRTGELFF. The CDR3 DNA reads as TGTGCCAGCAGTTTCGCTAGCTTCCGCACCGGGGAGCTGTTTTTT.

DNA for the CDR3: TGCGCCAGCAGCCAACCTTGGGACAGAGCTTTCTTT. Protein: CASSQPWDRAFF. The chain employs TRBV4-1 and TRBJ1-1; 7 nucleotides agree with TRBD1. The CDR3 covers 12 residues. CDR1 MGHRA and CDR2 YSYEKL come from the germline V gene. V lost 2 bases to trimming and J lost 10 bases; unmatched junction nucleotides: 4.

The genes are TRBV28 and TRBJ1-1; 9 bases map to TRBD1. Germline V gives CDR1 MDHEN, CDR2 SYDVKM. This CDR3 is built from 16 residues. V trimming: 6 bases; J trimming: 3 bases; junction bases outside the gene matches: 11. Here the CDR3 DNA reads TGTGCCAGCAGCTATCCGGGACAGGGTCGGGACACTGAAGCTTTCTTT. Protein: CASSYPGQGRDTEAFF.

The rearrangement joins TRBV28 to TRBJ2-3; TRBD2 aligns across 11 bases. This CDR3 has 15 residues. CDR1 and CDR2 from the germline V gene are MDHEN and SYDVKM. Germline trimming cut 7 bases from V and 1 base from J; bases unmatched to any gene: 4. The CDR3 loop is CASILGLAGTDTQYF. For the CDR3, the DNA is TGTGCCAGCATCTTGGGACTAGCGGGCACAGATACGCAGTATTTT.

The genes are TRBV4-1 and TRBJ2-3; 8 bases fit TRBD1. The CDR3 runs to 16 residues. The junction had 5 bases not matched to a gene; V was cut back by 0 bases and J by 3 bases. Germline V gives CDR1 MGHRA, CDR2 YSYEKL. DNA for the CDR3: TGCGCCAGCAGCCAAGATGACAGGGGACAGACAGATACGCAGTATTTT. It yields the protein CASSQDDRGQTDTQYF.

The CDR3 DNA reads TGTGCCAGCTCCACCAAACAGGAGGGAGTTGCTTTCTTT. This encodes CASSTKQEGVAFF. This sequence joins TRBV18 and TRBJ1-1; a possible D gene is TRBD1 (5 bases). V was pared by 6 bases and J by 11 bases, with 19 bases between. The length of the CDR3 is 13 residues. In germline, CDR1 is KGHSH, CDR2 LQKENI.

The chain has TRBV4-1 and TRBJ2-7, with D possibly TRBD2 on 6 matching bases. Germline values: CDR1 MGHRA, CDR2 YSYEKL. The CDR3 is 15 amino acids. V was clipped by 1 base and J by 4 bases, with 14 bases between them. CDR3 amino acids: CASSQGRGVPYEQYF. CDR3 sequence (DNA): TGCGCCAGCAGCCAAGGGCGGGGTGTCCCTTACGAGCAGTACTTC.

V gene TRBV9 combines with J gene TRBJ2-2; 9 bases line up with TRBD1. Germline V gene lookup returns CDR1 SGDLS and CDR2 YYNGEE. The CDR3 has 17 amino acids. V shed 3 bases, J shed 4 bases, and the junction held 10 bases outside the gene matches. The CDR3 DNA follows: TGTGCCAGCAGCGCCCACCCGGGACAGGGTTCCACCGGGGAGCTGTTTTTT. Translating it yields CASSAHPGQGSTGELFF.

This clone was seen just once. The chain recombines TRBV6-1 with TRBJ1-5, with a possible D match to TRBD1 (5 bases). Trimming took 8 bases from V and 9 from J, leaving 11 bases between them. There are 11 residues in the CDR3. CDR1 and CDR2 (germline): MNHNS, SASEGT. This chain's CDR3 is CASGTGRPQHF. The DNA of the CDR3 is TGTGCCAGCGGAACAGGCCGGCCCCAGCATTTT.

V gene TRBV27 combines with J gene TRBJ2-7; 7 bases align to TRBD1. CDR1 and CDR2 from the germline V gene are MNHEY and SMNVEV (reference sequence). Germline trimming cut 6 bases from V and 2 bases from J; bases unmatched to any gene: 7. The CDR3 is made up of 14 amino acids. The DNA for the CDR3 is TGTGCCAGCAGGCGCCTTGACAGGGCCTACGAGCAGTACTTC. As protein: CASRRLDRAYEQYF.

The genes are TRBV28 and TRBJ2-2; 13 bases map to TRBD2. The CDR3 sequence is 18 residues long. Germline values: CDR1 MDHEN, CDR2 SYDVKM. Trimming took 6 bases from V and 5 from J; bases not matched to a gene: 12. CDR3 nucleotide sequence: TGTGCCAGCAGCTTCGAGACACTAGCGGGGGGGCCTACCGGGGAGCTGTTTTTT. Amino acid sequence: CASSFETLAGGPTGELFF.

In its sample, this clone was seen a few times. The chain employs TRBV30 and TRBJ2-2; a possible D gene is TRBD2 (6 bases). This CDR3 comprises 15 residues. Trimming removed 3 bases at V and 3 bases at J, with 14 bases between. Germline loops: CDR1 GTSNPN, CDR2 SVGIG (reference sequence). The CDR3 is CAWSAPGLHTGELFF. CDR3 nucleotide sequence: TGTGCCTGGAGCGCCCCGGGACTCCACACCGGGGAGCTGTTTTTT.

The rearrangement joins TRBV27 to TRBJ2-3, with 11 bases lining up with TRBD2. The CDR3 extends over 14 amino acids. Germline CDR1 and CDR2: MNHEY and SMNVEV (reference sequence). Losses at the gene ends were 4 bases for V and 3 bases for J; bases not matched to a gene: 0. The CDR3 spells CASSWTSGTDTQYF. The CDR3, as DNA: TGTGCCAGCAGTTGGACTAGCGGGACAGATACGCAGTATTTT.

The chain carries TRBV5-1 and TRBJ1-1; the D gene is possibly TRBD1 (5 bases). The CDR3 is made up of 14 amino acids. Germline V gene data show CDR1 as SGHRS and CDR2 as YFSETQ. Trimming shortened V by 2 bases and J by 0 bases, and 8 bases separated the two germline ends. In DNA form, the CDR3 reads TGCGCCAGCAGCTTAAGGGGCATGAACACTGAAGCTTTCTTT. Protein product: CASSLRGMNTEAFF.

The chain carries TRBV19 and TRBJ2-7, with a tentative D call TRBD2 (5 bases). This CDR3 has 13 residues. Germline CDR1 LNHDA, CDR2 SQIVND (reference sequence). Trimming shortened V by 10 bases and J by 4 bases, and 17 bases separated the two germline ends. Here the CDR3 reads CATPNLGGYEQYF. The CDR3 bases are TGTGCCACCCCAAACCTAGGAGGATACGAGCAGTACTTC.

V is TRBV19 and J is TRBJ1-3; D gene ambiguous. Germline-derived CDR1 and CDR2 are LNHDA and SQIVND (reference sequence). CDR3 length: 11 residues. V was cut by 11 bases and J by 0 bases, with 5 bases left in between. CDR3 region: CAATSGNTIYF. CDR3 coding DNA: TGTGCCGCTACCTCTGGAAACACCATATATTTT.

The rearrangement uses TRBV28 and TRBJ1-1, with a weak D call TRBD1 (5 bases). This CDR3 comprises 16 residues. CDR1 is MDHEN, CDR2 SYDVKM, per germline. The V end was cut by 1 base, the J end by 9 bases, with 21 bases between. CDR3 bases: TGTGCCAGCAGTTTATCAAAAGTGGGGGGGGAGGCGAAAGCTTTCTTT. Residues: CASSLSKVGGEAKAFF.

The chain joins TRBV5-1 to TRBJ2-5; possibly TRBD2 for D (5 bases). This CDR3 contains 14 residues. V dropped 4 bases and J dropped 5 bases, with 15 bases sitting between them. Germline CDR1 reads SGHRS; CDR2 reads YFSETQ. CDR3 region: CASSTRSGFETQYF. The CDR3 DNA follows: TGCGCCAGCAGCACCCGGTCGGGGTTCGAGACCCAGTACTTC.

The rearrangement uses TRBV27 and TRBJ1-2; unclear D gene. The CDR3 length is 13 residues. CDR1 and CDR2 (germline): MNHEY, SMNVEV (reference sequence). V was shortened by 4 bases and J by 3 bases, with 9 bases between the two germline ends. CDR3 sequence reads: CASSSGVDYGYTF. The CDR3 DNA is TGTGCCAGCAGTTCTGGAGTCGACTATGGCTACACCTTC.

The chain joins TRBV7-2 to TRBJ1-1; weak D call: TRBD1 (6 bases). CDR1 and CDR2 (germline): SGHTA, FQGNSA. CDR3 length equals 13 residues. Between the trimmed V and J ends, which lost 1 base and 4 bases, there was a span of 7 bases. Here the CDR3 reads CASSLVGATEAFF. As DNA, the CDR3 is TGTGCCAGCAGCTTAGTGGGGGCCACTGAAGCTTTCTTT.

CDR3 in amino acids: CASSPVAGGLNEQFF. As DNA, the CDR3 is TGTGCCAGTAGTCCAGTAGCGGGAGGGCTTAATGAGCAGTTCTTC. V is TRBV19 and J is TRBJ2-1, with 11 positions matching TRBD2. Germline CDR1 reads LNHDA; CDR2 reads SQIVND (reference sequence). V gave up 5 bases and J gave up 7 bases; unmatched junction bases: 7. CDR3 length equals 15 residues.

The rearrangement joins TRBV14 to TRBJ2-7, with 7 bases aligning to TRBD2. V lost 4 bases, J lost 1 base, and 4 bases stayed unmatched. Germline V gives CDR1 SGHDN, CDR2 FVKESK. The CDR3 consists of 14 residues. CDR3 sequence: CASSPVSGSYEQYF. DNA of the CDR3: TGTGCCAGCAGCCCCGTTAGCGGGTCCTACGAGCAGTACTTC.

The chain couples TRBV29-1 to TRBJ1-1; TRBD1 is a possible D gene (5 bases). This CDR3 spans 13 amino acids. V lost 7 bases to trimming and J lost 1 base, with 13 bases between them. Germline V gives CDR1 SQVTM, CDR2 ANQGSEA. This CDR3 reads CSATRVTNTEAFF. The CDR3 coding sequence is TGCAGCGCTACCAGGGTAACGAACACTGAAGCTTTCTTT.

The V and J genes are TRBV5-5 and TRBJ1-2; D is unclear. With 0 bases removed from V and 5 bases from J, the gap between germline ends came to 11 bases. Germline V gives CDR1 SGHKS, CDR2 YYEKEE (reference sequence). The CDR3 length is 14 residues. The CDR3 loop is CASSLDVTHYGYTF. Written as DNA, the CDR3 is TGTGCCAGCAGCTTGGACGTGACACATTATGGCTACACCTTC.